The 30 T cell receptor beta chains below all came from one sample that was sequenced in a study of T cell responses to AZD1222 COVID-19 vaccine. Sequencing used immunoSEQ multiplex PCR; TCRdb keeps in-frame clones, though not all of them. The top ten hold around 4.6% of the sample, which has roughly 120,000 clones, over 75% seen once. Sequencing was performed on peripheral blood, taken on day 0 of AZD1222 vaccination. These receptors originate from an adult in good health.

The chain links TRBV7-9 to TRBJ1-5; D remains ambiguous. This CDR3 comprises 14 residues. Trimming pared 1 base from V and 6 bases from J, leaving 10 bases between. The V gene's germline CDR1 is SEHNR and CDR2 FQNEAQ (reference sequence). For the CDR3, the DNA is TGTGCCAGCAGCTTAGAGGGCTGGGGTCAGCCCCAGCATTTT. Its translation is CASSLEGWGQPQHF.

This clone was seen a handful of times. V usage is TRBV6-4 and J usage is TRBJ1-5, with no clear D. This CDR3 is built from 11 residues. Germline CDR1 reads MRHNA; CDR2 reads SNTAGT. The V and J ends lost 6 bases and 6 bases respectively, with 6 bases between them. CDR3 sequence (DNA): TGTGCCAGCAGAGGAAGTCAGCCCCAGCATTTT. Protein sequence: CASRGSQPQHF.

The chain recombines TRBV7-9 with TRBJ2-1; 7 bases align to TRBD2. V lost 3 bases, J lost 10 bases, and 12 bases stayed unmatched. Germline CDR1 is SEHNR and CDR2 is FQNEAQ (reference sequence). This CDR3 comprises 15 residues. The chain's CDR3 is CASSFDLAAAGEQFF. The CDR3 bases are TGTGCCAGCAGCTTTGACCTAGCGGCGGCAGGGGAGCAGTTCTTC.

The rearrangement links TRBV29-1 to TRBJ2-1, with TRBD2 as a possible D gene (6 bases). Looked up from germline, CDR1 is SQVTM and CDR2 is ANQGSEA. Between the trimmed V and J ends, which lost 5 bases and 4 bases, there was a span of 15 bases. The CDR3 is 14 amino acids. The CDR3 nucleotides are TGCAGCGTTCGGGACTCTGGGTCATACAATGAGCAGTTCTTC. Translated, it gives CSVRDSGSYNEQFF.

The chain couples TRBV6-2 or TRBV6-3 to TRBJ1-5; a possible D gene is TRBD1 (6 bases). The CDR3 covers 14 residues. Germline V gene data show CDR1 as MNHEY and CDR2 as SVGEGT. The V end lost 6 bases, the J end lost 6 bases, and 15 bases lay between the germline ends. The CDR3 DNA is TGTGCCAGCAGCAGTACAGGGTTGGTTCAGCCCCAGCATTTT. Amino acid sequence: CASSSTGLVQPQHF.

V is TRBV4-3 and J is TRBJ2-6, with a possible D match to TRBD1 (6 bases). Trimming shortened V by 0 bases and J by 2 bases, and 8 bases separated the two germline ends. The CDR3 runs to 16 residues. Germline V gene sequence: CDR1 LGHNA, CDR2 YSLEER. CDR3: CASSQEYRAGANVLTF. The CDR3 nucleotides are TGCGCCAGCAGCCAAGAGTACAGGGCTGGGGCCAACGTCCTGACTTTC.

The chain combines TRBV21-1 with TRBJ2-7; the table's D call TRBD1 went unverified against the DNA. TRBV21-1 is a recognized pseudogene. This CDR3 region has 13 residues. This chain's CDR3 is CASSTGTTYEQYF. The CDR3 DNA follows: TGTGCCAGCAGCACCGGGACAACCTACGAGCAGTACTTC.

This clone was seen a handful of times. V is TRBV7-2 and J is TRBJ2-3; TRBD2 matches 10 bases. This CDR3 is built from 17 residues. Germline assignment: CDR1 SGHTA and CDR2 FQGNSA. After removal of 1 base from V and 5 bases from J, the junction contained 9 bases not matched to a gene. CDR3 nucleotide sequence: TGTGCCAGCAGCTTAGTGCCGAGCGGGAGGGTCGGAGATACGCAGTATTTT. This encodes CASSLVPSGRVGDTQYF.

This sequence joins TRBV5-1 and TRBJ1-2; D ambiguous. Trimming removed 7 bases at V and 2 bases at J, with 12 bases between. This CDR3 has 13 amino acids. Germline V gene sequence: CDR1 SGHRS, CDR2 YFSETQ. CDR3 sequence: CASSHGENYGYTF. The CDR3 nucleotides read TGCGCCAGCTCGCACGGGGAGAACTATGGCTACACCTTC.

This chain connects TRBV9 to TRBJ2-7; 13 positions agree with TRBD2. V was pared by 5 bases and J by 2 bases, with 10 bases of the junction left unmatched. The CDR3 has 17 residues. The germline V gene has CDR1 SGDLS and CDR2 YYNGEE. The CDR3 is CASRSWTSGSSTYEQYF. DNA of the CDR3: TGTGCCAGCAGATCCTGGACTAGCGGGAGCTCGACCTACGAGCAGTACTTC. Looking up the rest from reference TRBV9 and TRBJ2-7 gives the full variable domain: DSGVTQTPKHLITATGQRVTLRCSPRSGDLSVYWYQQSLDQGLQFLIQYYNGEERAKGNILERFSAQQFPDLHSELNLSSLELGDSALYFCASRSWTSGSSTYEQYFGPGTRLTVT.

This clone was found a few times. As DNA, the CDR3 is TGTGCCAGTAGTATAGGGAGCCAGGGGATAGCAGAAGCTTTCTTT. Its translation is CASSIGSQGIAEAFF. The chain combines TRBV19 with TRBJ1-1; D possibly corresponds to TRBD1 (6 bases). CDR3 length equals 15 residues. Germline V gives CDR1 LNHDA, CDR2 SQIVND (reference sequence). The ends were cut back, 1 base at V and 8 bases at J, with 17 bases in the middle.

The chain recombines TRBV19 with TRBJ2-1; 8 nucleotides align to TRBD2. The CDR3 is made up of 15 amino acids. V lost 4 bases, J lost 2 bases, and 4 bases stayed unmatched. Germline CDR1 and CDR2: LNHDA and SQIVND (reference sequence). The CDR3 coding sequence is TGTGCCAGTAGTAAAAGCGGGAGTCCCTACAATGAGCAGTTCTTC. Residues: CASSKSGSPYNEQFF.

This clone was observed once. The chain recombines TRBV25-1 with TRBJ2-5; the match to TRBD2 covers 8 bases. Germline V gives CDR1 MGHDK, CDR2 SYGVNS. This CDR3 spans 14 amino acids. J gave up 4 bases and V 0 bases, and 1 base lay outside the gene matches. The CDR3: CASSEYRGGETQYF. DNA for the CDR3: TGTGCCAGCAGTGAATATCGGGGGGGAGAGACCCAGTACTTC.

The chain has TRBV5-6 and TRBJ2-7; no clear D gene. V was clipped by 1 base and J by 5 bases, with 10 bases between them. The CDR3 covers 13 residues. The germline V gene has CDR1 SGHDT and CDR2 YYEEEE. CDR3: CASSLYQADEQYF. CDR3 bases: TGTGCCAGCAGCTTGTATCAGGCGGACGAGCAGTACTTC.

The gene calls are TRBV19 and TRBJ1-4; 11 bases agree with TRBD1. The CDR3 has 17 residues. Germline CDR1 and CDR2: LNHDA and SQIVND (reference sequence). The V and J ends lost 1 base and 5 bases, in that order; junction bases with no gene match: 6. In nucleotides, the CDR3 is TGTGCCAGTAGTATAGGGACAGGGGGCCTCACGAATGAAAAACTGTTTTTT. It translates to CASSIGTGGLTNEKLFF.

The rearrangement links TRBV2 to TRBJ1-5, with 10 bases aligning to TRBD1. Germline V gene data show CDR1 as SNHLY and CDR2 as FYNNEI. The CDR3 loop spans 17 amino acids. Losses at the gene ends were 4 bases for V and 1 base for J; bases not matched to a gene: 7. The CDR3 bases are TGTGCCAGCAGTGCAGGGACAGGGGTTAGGAGCAATCAGCCCCAGCATTTT. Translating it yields CASSAGTGVRSNQPQHF.

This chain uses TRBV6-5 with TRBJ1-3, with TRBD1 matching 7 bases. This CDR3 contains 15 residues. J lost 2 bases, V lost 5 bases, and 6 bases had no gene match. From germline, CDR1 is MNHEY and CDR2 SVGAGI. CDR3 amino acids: CASSSQGGPGNTIYF. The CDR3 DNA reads TGTGCCAGCAGTAGTCAGGGGGGCCCTGGAAACACCATATATTTT.

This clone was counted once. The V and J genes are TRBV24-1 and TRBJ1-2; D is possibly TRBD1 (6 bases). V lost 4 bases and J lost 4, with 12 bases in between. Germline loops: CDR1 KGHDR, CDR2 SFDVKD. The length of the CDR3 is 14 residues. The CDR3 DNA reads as TGTGCCACCAGTGACCCCGGGGGCTCCTATGGCTACACCTTC. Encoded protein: CATSDPGGSYGYTF.

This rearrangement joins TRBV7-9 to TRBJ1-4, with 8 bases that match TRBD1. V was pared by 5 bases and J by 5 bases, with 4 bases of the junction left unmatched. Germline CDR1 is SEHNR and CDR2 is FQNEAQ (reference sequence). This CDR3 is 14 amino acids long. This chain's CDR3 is CASSPDRENEKLFF. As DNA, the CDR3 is TGTGCCAGCAGCCCGGACAGGGAGAATGAAAAACTGTTTTTT.

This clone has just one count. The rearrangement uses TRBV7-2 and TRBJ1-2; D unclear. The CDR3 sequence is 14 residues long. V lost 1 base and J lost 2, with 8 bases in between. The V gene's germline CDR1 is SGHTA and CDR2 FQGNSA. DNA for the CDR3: TGTGCCAGCAGCTTAGGTACGGGAAACTATGGCTACACCTTC. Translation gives CASSLGTGNYGYTF. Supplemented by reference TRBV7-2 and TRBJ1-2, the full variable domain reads GAGVSQSPSNKVTEKGKDVELRCDPISGHTALYWYRQSLGQGLEFLIYFQGNSAPDKSGLPSDRFSAERTGGSVSTLTIQRTQQEDSAVYLCASSLGTGNYGYTFGSGTRLTVV.

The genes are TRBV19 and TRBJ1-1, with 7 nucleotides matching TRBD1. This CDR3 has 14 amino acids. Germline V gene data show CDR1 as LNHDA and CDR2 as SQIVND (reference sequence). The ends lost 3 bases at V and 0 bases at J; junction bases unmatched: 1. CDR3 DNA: TGTGCCAGTAGTATGGACAGGATGAACACTGAAGCTTTCTTT. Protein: CASSMDRMNTEAFF. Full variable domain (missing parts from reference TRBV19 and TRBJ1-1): DGGITQSPKYLFRKEGQNVTLSCEQNLNHDAMYWYRQDPGQGLRLIYYSQIVNDFQKGDIAEGYSVSREKKESFPLTVTSAQKNPTAFYLCASSMDRMNTEAFFGQGTRLTVV.

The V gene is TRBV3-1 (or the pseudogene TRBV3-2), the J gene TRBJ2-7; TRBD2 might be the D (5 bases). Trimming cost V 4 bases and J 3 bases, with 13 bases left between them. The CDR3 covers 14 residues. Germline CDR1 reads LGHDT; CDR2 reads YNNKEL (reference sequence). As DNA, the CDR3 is TGTGCCAGCAGCCCGTCGGGCGCGGGCTACGAGCAGTACTTC. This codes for CASSPSGAGYEQYF.

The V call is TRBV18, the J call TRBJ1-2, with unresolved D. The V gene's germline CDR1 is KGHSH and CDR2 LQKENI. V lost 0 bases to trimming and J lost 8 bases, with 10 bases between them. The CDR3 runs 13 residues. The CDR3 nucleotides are TGTGCCAGCTCACCACCGACGGGCTACGGCTACACCTTC. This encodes CASSPPTGYGYTF.

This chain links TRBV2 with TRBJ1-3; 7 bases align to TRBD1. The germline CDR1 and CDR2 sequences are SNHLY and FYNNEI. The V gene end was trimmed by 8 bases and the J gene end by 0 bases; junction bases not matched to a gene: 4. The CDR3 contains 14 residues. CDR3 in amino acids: CASWTGSSGNTIYF. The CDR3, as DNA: TGTGCCAGCTGGACAGGATCCTCTGGAAACACCATATATTTT.

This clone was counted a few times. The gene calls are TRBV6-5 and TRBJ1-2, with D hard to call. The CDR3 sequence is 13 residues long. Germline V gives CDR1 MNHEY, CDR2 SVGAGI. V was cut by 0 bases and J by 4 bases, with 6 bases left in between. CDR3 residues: CASSYSQRYGYTF. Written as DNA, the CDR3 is TGTGCCAGCAGTTACTCACAACGCTATGGCTACACCTTC.

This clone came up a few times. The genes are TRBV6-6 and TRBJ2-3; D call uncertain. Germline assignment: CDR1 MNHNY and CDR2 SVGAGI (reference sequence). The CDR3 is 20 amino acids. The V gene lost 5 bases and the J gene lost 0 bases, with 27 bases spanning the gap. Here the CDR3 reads CASSPRGTRNGRPSTDTQYF. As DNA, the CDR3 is TGTGCCAGCAGTCCCCGAGGCACAAGGAATGGCAGACCTAGCACAGATACGCAGTATTTT.

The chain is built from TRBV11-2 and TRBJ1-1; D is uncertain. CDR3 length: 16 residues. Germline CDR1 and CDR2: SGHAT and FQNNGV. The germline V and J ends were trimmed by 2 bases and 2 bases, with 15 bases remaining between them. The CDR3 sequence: CASSLQELGLNTEAFF. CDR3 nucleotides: TGTGCCAGCAGCTTACAGGAACTCGGGCTAAACACTGAAGCTTTCTTT.

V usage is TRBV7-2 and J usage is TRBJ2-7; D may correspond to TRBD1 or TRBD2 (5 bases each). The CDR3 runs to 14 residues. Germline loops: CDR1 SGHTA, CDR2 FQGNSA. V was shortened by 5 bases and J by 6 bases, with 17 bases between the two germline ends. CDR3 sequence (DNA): TGTGCCAGCAGCGCCCGGGACCCCTGGGGCGAGCAGTACTTC. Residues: CASSARDPWGEQYF.

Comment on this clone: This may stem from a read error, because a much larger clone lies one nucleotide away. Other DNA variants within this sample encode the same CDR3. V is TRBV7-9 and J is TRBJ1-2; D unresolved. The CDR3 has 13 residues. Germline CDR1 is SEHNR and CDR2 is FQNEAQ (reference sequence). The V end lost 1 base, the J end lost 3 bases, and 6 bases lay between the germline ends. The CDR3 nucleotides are TGTGCCAGCAGCTTAGGGACGGACTATGGCTACACCTTC. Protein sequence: CASSLGTDYGYTF.

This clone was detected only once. CDR3 amino acids: CASSPDFRTSGGARETQYF. CDR3 bases: TGTGCCAGCAGCCCGGACTTCAGGACTAGCGGGGGGGCAAGAGAGACCCAGTACTTC. The chain carries TRBV4-2 and TRBJ2-5; 15 nucleotides align to TRBD2. The CDR3 spans 19 residues. V shed 4 bases, J shed 4 bases, and the junction held 13 bases outside the gene matches. Germline V lookup: CDR1 LGHNA, CDR2 YNFKEQ.